This T cell receptor (beta chain) was recovered during a study of T cell repertoires in cytomegalovirus infection. Study context: TCR beta signatures that were public indicated CMV infection and matching HLA type.

Study-level points and caveats: In two of eight donors, the top clonotype was HLA-C-restricted CMV-specific.

With regard to this clonotype: Its target is unknown.

The CDR3 consists of 17 residues. Germline CDR1 MNHEY, CDR2 SVGAGI. The J segment lost 2 bases and the V segment lost 7 bases, leaving 14 bases of the junction unmatched. TCRdb re-called the reads with MiXCR, one entry per CDR3 protein. The data show some 240,000 distinct CDR3 sequences, 17% seen once. The chain joins TRBV6-5 to TRBJ1-1, with 9 bases aligning to TRBD1. The specimen sequenced was CD8+ T cells from PBMCs. This TCR was sampled from a human donor in good health (CMV status not recorded). Some clones in this sample may be carry-over from other donors' samples. CDR3 protein: CASTHIGDREGNTEAFF. The CDR3 nucleotides read TGTGCCAGCACCCATATAGGGGACAGGGAGGGAAACACTGAAGCTTTCTTT.